This TCR beta chain was identified during a study of lymphopenia after photon versus proton radiotherapy. Details on this clone: One junction end disagrees with the germline gene, perhaps due to a read error.

TCRdb keeps only in-frame clones here, not all; method: immunoSEQ multiplex PCR. The table lists 40,000 to 45,000 clones, around 81% of them singletons. The CDR3 contains 15 residues. In germline, CDR1 is SSHAT, CDR2 FNYEAQ (reference sequence). The chain combines TRBV7-7 with TRBJ2-1; 13 nucleotides align to TRBD2. Source: peripheral blood, taken from a patient treated with proton-based radiotherapy. The clonotype was recovered from a woman in her seventies with pancreatic cancer. CDR3 nucleotides: TGTGCTAGCAGTTTCGGACTAGCGGGGGACAATGAGCAGTTCTTC. Amino acids: CASSFGLAGDNEQFF.